Listed below are T cell receptor beta chains from one sample, sequenced in a study of blood T cell repertoires in COVID-19. Libraries were prepared by immunoSEQ multiplex PCR; TCRdb keeps only in-frame clonotypes and omits some of them. The data contain about 120,000 clones, 86% of them singletons. Sequencing used peripheral blood. Receptors were obtained from a man aged 70 or older who had recovered from COVID-19. The CDR3 runs from the conserved cysteine through the conserved F or W. D genes are given only for firm matches. The size field is filled for only some rows; it gives once, few, many or a size class.

D	size	V	J	CDR3	DNA
TRBD1	-	TRBV2	TRBJ2-7	CASSETGGGEQYF	TGTGCCAGCAGTGAGACAGGGGGAGGGGAGCAGTACTTC
-	-	TRBV28	TRBJ1-6	CASSPPDSPLHF	TGTGCCAGCAGCCCACCAGATTCACCCCTCCACTTT
TRBD1	once	TRBV4-2	TRBJ2-3	CASSQDRKGAGTDTQYF	TGTGCCAGCAGCCAAGATCGAAAGGGGGCTGGGACAGATACGCAGTATTTT
-	-	TRBV6-1	TRBJ1-6	CASSEGYRLYNSPLHF	TGTGCCAGCAGTGAAGGGTACAGGCTCTATAATTCACCCCTCCACTTT
-	-	TRBV27	TRBJ2-2	CASGEDGINTGELFF	TGTGCCAGCGGCGAGGACGGGATTAACACCGGGGAGCTGTTTTTT
TRBD1	-	TRBV7-2	TRBJ2-5	CASSLEMTGARETQYF	TGTGCCAGCAGCTTAGAAATGACAGGGGCGAGAGAGACCCAGTACTTC
-	-	TRBV7-9	TRBJ1-1	CASSLVAAAIMNTEAFF	TGTGCCAGCAGCTTAGTCGCGGCAGCTATCATGAACACTGAAGCTTTCTTT
TRBD2	-	TRBV7-9	TRBJ2-7	CASSLTASGSREQYF	TGTGCCAGCAGCTTAACGGCTAGCGGGAGTCGCGAGCAGTACTTC
-	-	TRBV4-2	TRBJ2-7	CASSQRGNGDYEQYF	TGTGCCAGCAGCCAACGAGGGAATGGGGATTACGAGCAGTACTTC
TRBD2	-	TRBV2	TRBJ2-7	CASKRTSGTYEQYF	TGTGCCAGCAAGAGGACTAGCGGCACCTACGAGCAGTACTTC
-	-	TRBV13	TRBJ1-5	CASSYGFVGGFQPQHF	TGTGCCAGCAGCTACGGATTTGTCGGGGGTTTTCAGCCCCAGCATTTT
-	-	TRBV9	TRBJ1-4	CASSGLGEATNEKLFF	TGTGCCAGCAGCGGCTTAGGGGAGGCAACTAATGAAAAACTGTTTTTT
-	-	TRBV28	TRBJ1-1	CASRHRAFF	TGTGCCAGCAGGCACCGGGCTTTCTTT
TRBD1	-	TRBV2	TRBJ2-1	CASRETGGIGNEQFF	TGTGCCAGCAGGGAGACAGGGGGCATAGGGAATGAGCAGTTCTTC
-	-	TRBV9	TRBJ2-7	CASSVAGSGEQYF	TGTGCCAGCAGCGTAGCGGGATCCGGCGAGCAGTACTTC
-	-	TRBV7-3	TRBJ2-5	CASSPTLQETQYF	TGTGCCAGCAGTCCGACACTCCAAGAGACCCAGTACTTC
-	-	TRBV21-1	TRBJ2-5	CASSTGGEETQYF	TGTGCCAGCAGTACAGGGGGAGAAGAGACCCAGTACTTC
TRBD1	-	TRBV5-6	TRBJ1-4	CASSFVTGVGEKLFF	TGTGCCAGCAGCTTCGTGACAGGGGTGGGTGAAAAACTGTTTTTT
-	-	TRBV6-5	TRBJ1-2	CASSPVATANYGYTF	TGTGCCAGCAGTCCCGTCGCGACAGCTAACTATGGCTACACCTTC
-	-	TRBV29-1	TRBJ1-1	CSGAGTWNTEAFF	TGCAGCGGGGCCGGGACTTGGAACACTGAAGCTTTCTTT
TRBD1	-	TRBV30	TRBJ1-3	CAWSRQGAWRVRPGNTIYF	TGTGCCTGGTCAAGACAGGGGGCCTGGCGGGTGAGGCCTGGAAACACCATATATTTT
-	-	TRBV7-2	TRBJ2-3	CASSLRSGDTDTQYF	TGTGCCAGCAGCTTAAGGTCAGGGGACACAGATACGCAGTATTTT
-	-	TRBV2	TRBJ1-1	CASTNRANTEAFF	TGTGCCAGCACCAACAGGGCCAACACTGAAGCTTTCTTT
TRBD1	-	TRBV4-2	TRBJ2-6	CASSRGQGSGANVLTF	TGTGCCAGCAGCAGAGGACAGGGGTCTGGGGCCAACGTCCTGACTTTC
-	-	TRBV10-3	TRBJ1-5	CAIRESGEAYQPQHF	TGTGCCATCAGGGAGTCTGGGGAGGCCTATCAGCCCCAGCATTTT
-	once	TRBV7-2	TRBJ2-3	CASSFAQVTDTQYF	TGTGCCAGCAGCTTTGCCCAGGTCACAGATACGCAGTATTTT
-	-	TRBV29-1	TRBJ1-2	CSVERGLGYGYTF	TGCAGCGTTGAGAGGGGACTGGGCTATGGCTACACCTTC
TRBD1	-	TRBV2	TRBJ2-5	CASSGTGGGETQYF	TGTGCCAGCAGCGGGACAGGGGGAGGAGAGACCCAGTACTTC
TRBD2	-	TRBV18	TRBJ2-7	CASSGSFSGIEQYF	TGTGCCAGCTCAGGCTCTTTTAGCGGGATCGAGCAGTACTTC
TRBD2	-	TRBV5-1	TRBJ2-7	CASSSRFGGDYEQYF	TGCGCCAGCAGCTCTCGTTTCGGGGGGGACTACGAGCAGTACTTC
TRBD1	-	TRBV2	TRBJ2-1	CASNGQGRSYNEQFF	TGTGCCAGCAACGGACAGGGTCGGTCCTACAATGAGCAGTTCTTC
TRBD2	-	TRBV7-2	TRBJ2-7	CASSLGGGAYEQYF	TGTGCCAGCAGCTTGGGCGGGGGGGCCTACGAGCAGTACTTC
-	-	TRBV30	TRBJ2-7	CAWNGAYEQYF	TGTGCCTGGAATGGAGCCTACGAGCAGTACTTC
TRBD1	few	TRBV19	TRBJ2-7	CASSTGQHSYEQYF	TGTGCCAGTAGTACGGGACAGCACTCCTACGAGCAGTACTTC
-	-	TRBV2	TRBJ2-1	CASSEKSTRYNEQFF	TGTGCCAGCAGTGAAAAGTCTACTCGGTACAATGAGCAGTTCTTC
-	-	TRBV4-3	TRBJ2-1	CASSQVYGSGSSYNEQFF	TGCGCCAGCAGCCAAGTTTACGGGAGCGGCAGCTCCTACAATGAGCAGTTCTTC
-	-	TRBV30	TRBJ2-6	CASLGESGANVLTF	TGTGCCTCTTTAGGGGAATCTGGGGCCAACGTCCTGACTTTC
TRBD2	-	TRBV19	TRBJ2-2	CASSQAGDTGELFF	TGTGCCAGTAGTCAAGCGGGAGACACCGGGGAGCTGTTTTTT
-	-	TRBV12-3/TRBV12-4	TRBJ1-5	CASRSGQLQPQHF	TGTGCCAGCAGATCTGGACAGCTTCAGCCCCAGCATTTT
-	-	TRBV30	TRBJ1-3	CAWSRTGSGNTIYF	TGTGCCTGGAGTAGAACGGGGTCTGGAAACACCATATATTTT